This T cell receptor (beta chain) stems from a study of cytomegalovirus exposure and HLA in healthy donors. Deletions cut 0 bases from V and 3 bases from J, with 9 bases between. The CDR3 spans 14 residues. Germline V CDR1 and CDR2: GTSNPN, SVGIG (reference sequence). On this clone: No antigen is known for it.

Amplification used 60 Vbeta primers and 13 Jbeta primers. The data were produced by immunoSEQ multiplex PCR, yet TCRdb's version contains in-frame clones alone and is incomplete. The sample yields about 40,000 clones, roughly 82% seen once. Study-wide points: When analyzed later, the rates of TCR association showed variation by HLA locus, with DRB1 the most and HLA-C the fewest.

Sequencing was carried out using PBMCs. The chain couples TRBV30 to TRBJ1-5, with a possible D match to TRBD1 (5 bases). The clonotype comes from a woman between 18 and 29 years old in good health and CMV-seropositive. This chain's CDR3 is CAWSVKGSNQPQHF. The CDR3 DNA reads TGTGCCTGGAGTGTTAAGGGGTCCAATCAGCCCCAGCATTTT.